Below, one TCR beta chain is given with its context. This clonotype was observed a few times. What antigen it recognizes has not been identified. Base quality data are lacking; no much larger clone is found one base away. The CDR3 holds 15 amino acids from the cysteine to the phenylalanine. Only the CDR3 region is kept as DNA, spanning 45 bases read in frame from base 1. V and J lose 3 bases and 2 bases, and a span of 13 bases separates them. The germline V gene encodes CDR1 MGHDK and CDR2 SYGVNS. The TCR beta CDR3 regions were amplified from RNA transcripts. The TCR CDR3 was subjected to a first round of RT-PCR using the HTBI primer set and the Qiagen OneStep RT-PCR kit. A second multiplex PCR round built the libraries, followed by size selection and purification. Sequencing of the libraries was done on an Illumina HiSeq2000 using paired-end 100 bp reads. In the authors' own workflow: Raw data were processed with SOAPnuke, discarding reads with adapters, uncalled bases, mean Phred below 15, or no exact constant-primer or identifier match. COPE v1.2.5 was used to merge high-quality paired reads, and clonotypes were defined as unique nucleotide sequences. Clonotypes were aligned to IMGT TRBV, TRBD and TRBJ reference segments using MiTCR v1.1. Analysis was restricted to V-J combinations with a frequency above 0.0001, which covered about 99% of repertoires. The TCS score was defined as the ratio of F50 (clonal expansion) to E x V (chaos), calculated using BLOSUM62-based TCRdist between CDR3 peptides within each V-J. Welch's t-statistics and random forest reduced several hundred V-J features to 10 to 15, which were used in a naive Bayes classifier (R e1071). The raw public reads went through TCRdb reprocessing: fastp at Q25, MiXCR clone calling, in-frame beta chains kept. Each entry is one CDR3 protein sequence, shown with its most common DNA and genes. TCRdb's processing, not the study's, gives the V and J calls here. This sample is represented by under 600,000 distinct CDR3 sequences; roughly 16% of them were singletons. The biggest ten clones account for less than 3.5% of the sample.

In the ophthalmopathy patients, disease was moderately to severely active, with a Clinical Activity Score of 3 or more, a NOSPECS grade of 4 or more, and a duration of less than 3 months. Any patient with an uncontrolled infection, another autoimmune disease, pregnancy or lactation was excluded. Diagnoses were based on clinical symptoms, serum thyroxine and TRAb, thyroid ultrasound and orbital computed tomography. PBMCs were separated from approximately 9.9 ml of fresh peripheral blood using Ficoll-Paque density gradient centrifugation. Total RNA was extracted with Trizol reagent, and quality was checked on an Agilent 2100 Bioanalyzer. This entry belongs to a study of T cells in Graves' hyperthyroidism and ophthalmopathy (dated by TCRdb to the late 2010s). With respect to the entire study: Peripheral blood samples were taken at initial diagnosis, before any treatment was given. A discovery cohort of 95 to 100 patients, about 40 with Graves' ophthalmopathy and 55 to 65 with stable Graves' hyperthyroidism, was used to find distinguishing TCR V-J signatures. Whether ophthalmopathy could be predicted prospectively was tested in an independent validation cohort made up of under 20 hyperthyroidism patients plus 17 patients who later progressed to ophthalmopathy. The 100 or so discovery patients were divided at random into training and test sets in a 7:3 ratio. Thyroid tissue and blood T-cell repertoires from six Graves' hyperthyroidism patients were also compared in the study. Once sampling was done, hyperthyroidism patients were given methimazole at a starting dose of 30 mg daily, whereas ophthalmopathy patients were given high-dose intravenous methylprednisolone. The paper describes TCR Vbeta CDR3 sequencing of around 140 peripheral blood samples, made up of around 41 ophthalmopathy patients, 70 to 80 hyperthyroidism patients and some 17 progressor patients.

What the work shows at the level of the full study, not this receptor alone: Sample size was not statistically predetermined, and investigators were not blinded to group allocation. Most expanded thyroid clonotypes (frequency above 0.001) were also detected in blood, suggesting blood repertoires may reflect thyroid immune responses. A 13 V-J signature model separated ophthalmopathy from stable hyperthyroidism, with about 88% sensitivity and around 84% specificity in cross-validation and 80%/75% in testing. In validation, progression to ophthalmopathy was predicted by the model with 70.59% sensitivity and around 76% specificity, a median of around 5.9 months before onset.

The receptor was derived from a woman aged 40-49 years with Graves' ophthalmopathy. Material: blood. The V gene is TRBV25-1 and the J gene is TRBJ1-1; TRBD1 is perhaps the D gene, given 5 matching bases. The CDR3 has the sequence CASSDPHGDNTEAFF. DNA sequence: TGTGCCAGCAGTGATCCCCACGGGGACAACACTGAAGCTTTCTTT.